This record looks at one T cell receptor beta chain sequence and its context. The method was immunoSEQ multiplex PCR; TCRdb's version includes in-frame clones alone and lacks a portion of them. The sample records roughly 250,000 clones, under 95% being singletons. These data originate in a study of blood T cell repertoires in COVID-19. For the study at large: The cDNA or gDNA used as material had been derived from T cells, B-cell-depleted T cells, or PBMCs.

Unmatched junction bases numbered 14, after V lost 0 bases and J lost 7 bases. Germline V gene sequence: CDR1 LNHNV, CDR2 YYDKDF (reference sequence). The CDR3 runs to 17 residues. The participants were between roughly 18 and 89 years old and came from about two dozen US areas. The receptor's source is a woman younger than 30 who had recovered from COVID-19. The V call is TRBV15, the J call TRBJ1-2; 7 nucleotides match TRBD1. The sequenced material came from PBMCs or T cells enriched from blood (not recorded which). This CDR3 reads CATSRDRSPVRGAGYTF. CDR3 bases: TGTGCCACCAGCAGAGATCGATCACCTGTCAGGGGGGCTGGCTACACCTTC.